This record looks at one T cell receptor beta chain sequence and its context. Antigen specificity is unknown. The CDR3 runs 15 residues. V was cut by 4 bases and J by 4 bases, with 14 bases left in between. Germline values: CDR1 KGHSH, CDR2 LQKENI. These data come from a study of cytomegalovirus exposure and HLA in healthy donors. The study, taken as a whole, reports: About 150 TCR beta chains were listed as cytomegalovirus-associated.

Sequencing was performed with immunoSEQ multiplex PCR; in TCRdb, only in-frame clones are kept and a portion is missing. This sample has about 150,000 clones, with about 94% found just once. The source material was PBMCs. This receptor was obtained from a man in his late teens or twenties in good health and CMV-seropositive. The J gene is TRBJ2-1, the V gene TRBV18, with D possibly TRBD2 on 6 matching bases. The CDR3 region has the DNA TGTGCCAGCTCACGGGTTAGCGGAGATTACAATGAGCAGTTCTTC. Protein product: CASSRVSGDYNEQFF. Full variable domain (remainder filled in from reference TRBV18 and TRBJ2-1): NAGVMQNPRHLVRRRGQEARLRCSPMKGHSHVYWYRQLPEEGLKFMVYLQKENIIDESGMPKERFSAEFPKEGPSILRIQQVVRGDSAAYFCASSRVSGDYNEQFFGPGTRLTVL.